The present T cell receptor beta chain was sequenced within a study of cytomegalovirus exposure and HLA in healthy donors. CDR1 and CDR2 from the germline V gene are SGHVS and FQNEAQ. After removal of 5 bases from V and 4 bases from J, the junction contained 6 bases not matched to a gene. This CDR3 is built from 14 residues. 60 Vbeta and 13 Jbeta primers were used in PCR. The protocol was immunoSEQ multiplex PCR, while the TCRdb copy is restricted to in-frame clones and leaves out a portion. The data hold about 160,000 clones, with 65% to 85% observed a single time. This clone was found a few times. What it recognizes is unknown. Study results and caveats: According to an earlier analysis, most TCR beta V segments yielded productive rearrangements about 90% or about 30% of the time.

This sequence joins TRBV7-8 and TRBJ2-7; 9 bases line up with TRBD1. Sequenced: PBMCs. The TCR sequence derives from a man between 50 and 59 years old in good health and CMV-seropositive. The CDR3 DNA follows: TGTGCCAGCAGCCACAGGGGGCGGCAGTACGAGCAGTACTTC. Protein sequence: CASSHRGRQYEQYF.